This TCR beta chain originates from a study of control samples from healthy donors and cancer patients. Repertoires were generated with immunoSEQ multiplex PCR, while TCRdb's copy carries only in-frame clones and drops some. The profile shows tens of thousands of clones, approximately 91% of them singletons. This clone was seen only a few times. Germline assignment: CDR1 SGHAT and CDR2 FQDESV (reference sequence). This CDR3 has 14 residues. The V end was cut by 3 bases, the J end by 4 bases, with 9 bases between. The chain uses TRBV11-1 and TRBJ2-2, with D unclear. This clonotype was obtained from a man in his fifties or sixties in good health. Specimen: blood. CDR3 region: CASSFAQLTGELFF. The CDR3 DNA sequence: TGTGCCAGCAGCTTTGCACAGCTCACCGGGGAGCTGTTTTTT.